These 9 T cell receptor beta chains originate from one sample sequenced in a study of monozygotic twins with inflammatory bowel disease (dated by TCRdb to the late 2010s). To prepare the library, 5' RACE was applied. The instrument given in TCRdb is Illumina HiSeq 2500. With the reads reprocessed by TCRdb, a single entry stands for each CDR3 protein sequence and no DNA is reported. Per the sample table, the count is over 150,000 distinct CDR3 sequences. The ten largest clonotypes hold around 2.4% of the sample. The sample consisted of blood. The receptors derive from a human donor with ulcerative colitis or Crohn's disease, or a healthy co-twin of an affected twin (not recorded which).

This clonotype shows up as medium-sized by frequency. CDR3 in amino acids: CAISEDGTYGYTF. This chain links TRBV10-3 with TRBJ1-2; the D call of TRBD1 rests on TCRdb alone, since no DNA is present to check it. The CDR3 spans 13 residues. Per the germline V gene, CDR1 is ENHRY and CDR2 is SYGVKD.

The chain has TRBV15 and TRBJ2-1. This CDR3 spans 13 amino acids. Per the germline V gene, CDR1 is LNHNV and CDR2 is YYDKDF (reference sequence). Here the CDR3 reads CATSPRPYNEQFF.

The V gene is TRBV9, the J gene TRBJ2-1; lacking DNA, the TRBD1 call made by TCRdb goes unchecked. Germline V gene lookup returns CDR1 SGDLS and CDR2 YYNGEE. The CDR3 consists of 17 residues. This CDR3 reads CASSVRSGGGPYNEQFF.

The CDR3 sequence is CASSIDLWKNEQFF. The chain links TRBV19 to TRBJ2-1. The germline V gene encodes CDR1 LNHDA and CDR2 SQIVND (reference sequence). There are 14 residues in the CDR3.

The chain links TRBV20-1 to TRBJ2-3; TCRdb outputs TRBD2, but without DNA this stays unchecked. The CDR3 contains 13 residues. Germline CDR1 is DFQATT and CDR2 is SNEGSKA (reference sequence). CDR3 region: CSATSASTDTQYF.

The chain uses TRBV7-2 and TRBJ2-7; the TCRdb call, TRBD1, lacks DNA for checking. Germline V gives CDR1 SGHTA, CDR2 FQGNSA. The CDR3 is 12 residues long. The chain's CDR3 is CASSPGEEEQYF.

This chain joins TRBV12-3 or TRBV12-4 and TRBJ2-1. This CDR3 is 15 amino acids long. CDR3 residues: CASSFGGTSYNEQFF.

This sequence joins TRBV9 and TRBJ2-1; as DNA is missing, the TRBD2 call by TCRdb cannot be tested. CDR3 length: 16 amino acids. Per the germline V gene, CDR1 is SGDLS and CDR2 is YYNGEE. The CDR3 sequence: CASSIGGGASGNEQFF. Variable domain in full (rest from reference TRBV9 and TRBJ2-1): DSGVTQTPKHLITATGQRVTLRCSPRSGDLSVYWYQQSLDQGLQFLIQYYNGEERAKGNILERFSAQQFPDLHSELNLSSLELGDSALYFCASSIGGGASGNEQFFGPGTRLTVL.

The rearrangement joins TRBV7-2 to TRBJ2-5; the D gene TCRdb calls, TRBD1, cannot be checked with no DNA. The CDR3 extends over 15 amino acids. Germline V gene data show CDR1 as SGHTA and CDR2 as FQGNSA. CDR3 protein: CASSLVLGAGETQYF.